The present T cell receptor (beta chain) was sequenced within a study of blood T cells in healthy people across ages. Study-wide results and caveats: Researchers said unsorted PBMCs prevented a conclusive naive versus antigen-experienced comparison. It was the long-lived donors that had more naive CD4+ cells and higher diversity than aged donors. Researchers judged that diversity estimates from one million T cells fell short of true values.

With respect to this clonotype: Antigen specificity is unknown.

CDR3 length: 15 residues. V lost 5 bases to trimming and J lost 4 bases; unmatched junction nucleotides: 6. Germline assignment: CDR1 MNHEY and CDR2 SMNVEV (reference sequence). The second PCR ran about 6 to 11 cycles with a sample-barcoded 5' primer and J-beta primers. Samples each returned at least 3 million CDR3-containing paired-end reads. TCRdb reanalysed the 5' RACE reads using MiXCR and keeps one entry per CDR3 protein. Counted here are some 1.5 million distinct CDR3 sequences, 35% to 45% occurring once; the ten biggest clones make up about 3.8%. The sequenced sample consisted of blood. The TCR was taken from a woman under 30 in good health. The rearrangement joins TRBV27 to TRBJ1-4, with 8 positions matching TRBD1. The CDR3 DNA is TGTGCCAGCAGTCCCGGGACAGGTCTTAATGAAAAACTGTTTTTT. Encoded protein: CASSPGTGLNEKLFF. The full variable domain, completed using reference TRBV27 and TRBJ1-4, is EAQVTQNPRYLITVTGKKLTVTCSQNMNHEYMSWYRQDPGLGLRQIYYSMNVEVTDKGDVPEGYKVSRKEKRNFPLILESPSPNQTSLYFCASSPGTGLNEKLFFGSGTQLSVL.